Listed below are T cell receptor beta chains from one sample, sequenced in a study of liver allograft versus peripheral blood T cells. From the reads, TCRdb called clonotypes with MiXCR, one entry per CDR3 protein. The table lists fewer than 15,000 distinct CDR3 sequences, approximately 17% of them singletons, with roughly an eighth in the top ten. The receptors shown here come from a human patient who had a liver transplant. Some of the T cells may derive from the graft donor. CDR3s include the opening cysteine and the closing phenylalanine or tryptophan. The order of the fields is CDR3 DNA, CDR3 protein, clone size, J gene, D gene, V gene. D genes are given only for firm matches. Clone size, where shown, is once, few, many, or a class for clones that have expanded.

TGTGCCAGTAGTCCCGGACTAGCAGGGTTCAATGAGCAGTTCTTC,CASSPGLAGFNEQFF,many,TRBJ2-1,TRBD2,TRBV19
TGCAGCGTTGCGAGGGGAACGGGAGATACGCAGTATTTT,CSVARGTGDTQYF,medium-sized,TRBJ2-3,.,TRBV29-1
TGTGCCAGCAGTCGCCGGGACAGAGGTCGAGCGGACACAGATACGCAGTATTTT,CASSRRDRGRADTDTQYF,medium-sized,TRBJ2-3,TRBD1,TRBV27
TGTGCCACCAGCAGCGGGGGGAACACTGAAGCTTTCTTT,CATSSGGNTEAFF,medium-sized,TRBJ1-1,.,TRBV15
TGTGCCACCAGTGGGGGTTTTGGGGGTCGCACAGATACGCAGTATTTT,CATSGGFGGRTDTQYF,medium-sized,TRBJ2-3,.,TRBV24-1
TGTGCCAGCAGCCGCTACAGGGCCAATCAAGGGGAAAAACTGTTTTTT,CASSRYRANQGEKLFF,few,TRBJ1-4,.,TRBV7-9
TGTGCCAGTAGTATACAGCTATCCCAAGAGACCCAGTACTTC,CASSIQLSQETQYF,medium-sized,TRBJ2-5,.,TRBV19
TGTGCCAGCAGTCAACAGGGACCTGGGGCCAACGTCCTGACTTTC,CASSQQGPGANVLTF,medium-sized,TRBJ2-6,.,TRBV27
TGTGCGGTCGGGGGTCAAAACTCCTACGAGCAGTACTTC,CAVGGQNSYEQYF,medium-sized,TRBJ2-7,.,TRBV10-3
TGTGCCAGCAGCCGACAGGGGGCAGCCTTGAATACTGAAGCTTTCTTT,CASSRQGAALNTEAFF,many,TRBJ1-1,TRBD1,TRBV7-9
TGTGCCAGCAGGCCGGCGGGGGCCAGGGAGACCCAGTACTTC,CASRPAGARETQYF,medium-sized,TRBJ2-5,.,TRBV6-6
TGTGCCAGCTCGCTAACAGACAGAGCTAACTATGGCTACACCTTC,CASSLTDRANYGYTF,medium-sized,TRBJ1-2,.,TRBV18
TGTGCCAGTAGTATAGATGGCTATTCTAATGAAAAACTGTTTTTT,CASSIDGYSNEKLFF,many,TRBJ1-4,.,TRBV19
TGTGCCAGCAGCAAGACAGGGGGGAATCAGCCCCAGCATTTT,CASSKTGGNQPQHF,.,TRBJ1-5,TRBD1,TRBV10-3
TGTGCCAGCACCCCGGGGGGGGCCGTCTACAATGAGCAGTTCTTC,CASTPGGAVYNEQFF,.,TRBJ2-1,TRBD2,TRBV12-3/TRBV12-4
TGTGCCAGCAGTTTGTTTACAGGGGCGACCCTAGGGTCACCCCTCCACTTT,CASSLFTGATLGSPLHF,.,TRBJ1-6,TRBD1,TRBV28
TGTGCCAGCAGCTTAGGGCAGCGGGGCAATCAGCCCCAGCATTTT,CASSLGQRGNQPQHF,few,TRBJ1-5,.,TRBV7-9
TGTGCCAGTAGTGTGGACAGGTCCACCACTGAAGCTTTCTTT,CASSVDRSTTEAFF,many,TRBJ1-1,TRBD1,TRBV19
TGTGTCGGCTCACCACGGGCGGGAGTGCGTTCAGAGACCCAGTACTTC,CVGSPRAGVRSETQYF,.,TRBJ2-5,TRBD2,TRBV18
TGTGCCTGGAGTTCGGGGCTCTATGGCTACACCTTC,CAWSSGLYGYTF,.,TRBJ1-2,.,TRBV30
TGTGCCAGCAGCTCAGGGACACCAGCTTACAATGAGCAGTTCTTC,CASSSGTPAYNEQFF,medium-sized,TRBJ2-1,.,TRBV7-2
TGTGCCACCAGGGAAAGACAGGGGGCGTGCGATAATTCACCCCTCCACTTT,CATRERQGACDNSPLHF,.,TRBJ1-6,TRBD1,TRBV24-1
TGTGCCAGCAGCCTCGGACGGACTAGATCTTTTAATATGACAGATACGCAGTATTTT,CASSLGRTRSFNMTDTQYF,.,TRBJ2-3,TRBD2,TRBV7-3
TGTGCCAGCAGCTTTAACAGGATCTCCTACGAGCAGTACTTC,CASSFNRISYEQYF,many,TRBJ2-7,.,TRBV13
TGTGCCAGCAGCTCATCGTTCGGGGGTGGGCGCAATCAGCCCCAGCATTTT,CASSSSFGGGRNQPQHF,.,TRBJ1-5,.,TRBV5-5
TGTGCCAGCAGCTTGGTCCCCCAGAGCTCTGGGGCCAACGTCCTGACTTTC,CASSLVPQSSGANVLTF,medium-sized,TRBJ2-6,.,TRBV5-5
TGCAGTGCTAGAATGACTAGCGGGAGGCTTTACGAGCAGTACTTC,CSARMTSGRLYEQYF,.,TRBJ2-7,TRBD2,TRBV20-1
TGTGCCAGCAGGATACAGGGCTCCTATGGCTACACCTTC,CASRIQGSYGYTF,medium-sized,TRBJ1-2,.,TRBV6-1
TGTGCCAGTAGTGCGGGACTAGCGGGAATCGGCTCCTACAATGAGCAGTTCTTC,CASSAGLAGIGSYNEQFF,.,TRBJ2-1,TRBD2,TRBV19
TGTGCCAGCAGCCTCCGGGACAGGGGGTACGAGCAGTACTTC,CASSLRDRGYEQYF,many,TRBJ2-7,TRBD1,TRBV6-1
TGTGCCAGCAGCCAAGGGGACAGGGAGGTACAGCCCCAGCATTTT,CASSQGDREVQPQHF,.,TRBJ1-5,TRBD1,TRBV3-1
TGTGCCAGCAGCTTAAGGAGTTTTGGATCACCCCTCCACTTT,CASSLRSFGSPLHF,.,TRBJ1-6,.,TRBV7-9
TGTGCCAGCAGTTGGGAGCAGGGTATGAGTACGCAGTATTTT,CASSWEQGMSTQYF,.,TRBJ2-3,.,TRBV27
TGTGCCAGCTCACCAAGGGGACAGGGGGCGCACGGCAATCAGCCCCAGCATTTT,CASSPRGQGAHGNQPQHF,.,TRBJ1-5,TRBD1,TRBV18
TGCAGCTTCCAGGGGGCCTTAACCGGGGAGCTGTTTTTT,CSFQGALTGELFF,medium-sized,TRBJ2-2,TRBD1,TRBV29-1
TGTGCCAGCAGCTTGGCCCTTAATGAAAAACTGTTTTTT,CASSLALNEKLFF,few,TRBJ1-4,.,TRBV5-4
TGTGCCAGCAGTGAGGGAACCGGGCGGGAGAAAGAGACCCAGTACTTC,CASSEGTGREKETQYF,few,TRBJ2-5,TRBD2,TRBV25-1
TGTGCCAGCAGCTTAACCCGATATTCTGGGGCCAACGTCCTGACTTTC,CASSLTRYSGANVLTF,many,TRBJ2-6,.,TRBV7-9
TGTGCCAGCAGTTTAGACCCCTATAATTCACCCCTCCACTTT,CASSLDPYNSPLHF,.,TRBJ1-6,.,TRBV6-5
TGTGCCTGGAGAGCGGGAGGGAAACCCGGGGAGCTGTTTTTT,CAWRAGGKPGELFF,many,TRBJ2-2,TRBD2,TRBV30
TGTGCCAGCTCACCGACTAGCGGGAGTGTCGAGCAGTACTTC,CASSPTSGSVEQYF,large,TRBJ2-7,TRBD2,TRBV18
TGTGCCAGCAGCTTAAAAGCCGGGTCTGATCAGCCCCAGCATTTT,CASSLKAGSDQPQHF,few,TRBJ1-5,.,TRBV7-2
TGTGCCACCAGTGATCCGACGTACCGGGACAGGGGGCGCGAAGGCACAGATACGCAGTATTTT,CATSDPTYRDRGREGTDTQYF,medium-sized,TRBJ2-3,TRBD1,TRBV24-1
TGTGCCAGTACTTCTCCGACTGGACAGGTCTTAGCCAAAAACATTCAGTACTTC,CASTSPTGQVLAKNIQYF,medium-sized,TRBJ2-4,TRBD1,TRBV19
TGTGCCAGCAGCTTCACTTCGAGGAACACCGGGGAGCTGTTTTTT,CASSFTSRNTGELFF,many,TRBJ2-2,.,TRBV13
TGTGCCAGTAGTCCCATCGCTAGGGGGCTTTACAATGAGCAGTTCTTC,CASSPIARGLYNEQFF,medium-sized,TRBJ2-1,TRBD1,TRBV19
TGCAGCGTCCCTACAGGTTCGGACTATGGCTACACCTTC,CSVPTGSDYGYTF,medium-sized,TRBJ1-2,.,TRBV29-1
TGTGCCAGCAGCGCGAGAGACCCCTATAATTCACCCCTCCACTTT,CASSARDPYNSPLHF,.,TRBJ1-6,.,TRBV9
TGCAGCGCCCGGGCCGCCGAAAAACTGTTTTTT,CSARAAEKLFF,many,TRBJ1-4,.,TRBV29-1
TGTGCCTGGATCCCGGGACTAGCGGGGGCCGGCTTACACTTC,CAWIPGLAGAGLHF,.,TRBJ2-5,TRBD2,TRBV30
TGTGCCAGCGGTAGAGGCAGGGCCACTGAAGCTTTCTTT,CASGRGRATEAFF,many,TRBJ1-1,.,TRBV6-5
TGTGCCACCAGGGACCGTAGGGACGCCTACGCTCCCCAGCATTTT,CATRDRRDAYAPQHF,many,TRBJ1-5,.,TRBV15
TGTGCCAGCAGGAGGACAGCTTACTACGAGCAGTACTTC,CASRRTAYYEQYF,many,TRBJ2-7,.,TRBV6-5